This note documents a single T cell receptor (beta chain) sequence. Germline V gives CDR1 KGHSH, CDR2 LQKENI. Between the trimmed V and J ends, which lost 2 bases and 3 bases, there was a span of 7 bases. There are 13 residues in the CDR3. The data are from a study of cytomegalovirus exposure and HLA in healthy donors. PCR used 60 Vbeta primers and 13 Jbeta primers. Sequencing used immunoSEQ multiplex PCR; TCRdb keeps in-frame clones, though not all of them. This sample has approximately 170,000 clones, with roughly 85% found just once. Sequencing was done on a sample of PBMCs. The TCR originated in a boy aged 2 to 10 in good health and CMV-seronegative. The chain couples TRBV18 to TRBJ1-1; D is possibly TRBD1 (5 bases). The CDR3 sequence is CASSPWGDTEAFF. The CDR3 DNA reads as TGTGCCAGCTCACCATGGGGGGACACTGAAGCTTTCTTT. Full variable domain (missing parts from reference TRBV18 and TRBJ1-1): NAGVMQNPRHLVRRRGQEARLRCSPMKGHSHVYWYRQLPEEGLKFMVYLQKENIIDESGMPKERFSAEFPKEGPSILRIQQVVRGDSAAYFCASSPWGDTEAFFGQGTRLTVV.